This paragraph covers one TCR beta chain sequence. The antigen is unknown. These data originate in a study of chemoradiotherapy in HPV16-positive cancers. The study's findings and limits: Candidate HPV-specific clones and E7-related TCR motifs grew in tumor during treatment.

CDR3 size: 14 residues. Germline V gives CDR1 SEHNR, CDR2 FQNEAQ (reference sequence). V lost 5 bases, J lost 14 bases, and 10 bases stayed unmatched. Produced via immunoSEQ multiplex PCR; TCRdb's table is partial and in-frame only. The sample contains about 35,000 clones, roughly 90% of which appear only once. The origin of this receptor is a human donor with HPV-associated anogenital cancer. The rearrangement uses TRBV7-9 and TRBJ2-2; 11 nucleotides match TRBD1. Sample: blood, taken from a patient who underwent chemoradiotherapy. CDR3 DNA sequence: TGTGCCAGCAGCCGGACAGGGGGCTCCGGGGGTCTGTTTTTT. Protein product: CASSRTGGSGGLFF.